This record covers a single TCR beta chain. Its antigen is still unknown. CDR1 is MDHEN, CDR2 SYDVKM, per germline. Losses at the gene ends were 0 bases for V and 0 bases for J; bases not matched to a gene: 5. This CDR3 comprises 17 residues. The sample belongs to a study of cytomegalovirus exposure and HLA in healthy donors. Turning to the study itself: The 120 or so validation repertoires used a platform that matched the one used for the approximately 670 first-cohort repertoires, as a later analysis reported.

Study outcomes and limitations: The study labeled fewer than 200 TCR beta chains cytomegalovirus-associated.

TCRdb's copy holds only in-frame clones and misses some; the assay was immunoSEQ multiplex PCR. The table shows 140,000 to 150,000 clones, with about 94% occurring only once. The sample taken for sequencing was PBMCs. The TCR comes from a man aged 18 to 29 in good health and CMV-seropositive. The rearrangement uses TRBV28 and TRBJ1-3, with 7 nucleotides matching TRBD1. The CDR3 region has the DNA TGTGCCAGCAGTTTATGGATCGGGGACAGCTCTGGAAACACCATATATTTT. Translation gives CASSLWIGDSSGNTIYF.